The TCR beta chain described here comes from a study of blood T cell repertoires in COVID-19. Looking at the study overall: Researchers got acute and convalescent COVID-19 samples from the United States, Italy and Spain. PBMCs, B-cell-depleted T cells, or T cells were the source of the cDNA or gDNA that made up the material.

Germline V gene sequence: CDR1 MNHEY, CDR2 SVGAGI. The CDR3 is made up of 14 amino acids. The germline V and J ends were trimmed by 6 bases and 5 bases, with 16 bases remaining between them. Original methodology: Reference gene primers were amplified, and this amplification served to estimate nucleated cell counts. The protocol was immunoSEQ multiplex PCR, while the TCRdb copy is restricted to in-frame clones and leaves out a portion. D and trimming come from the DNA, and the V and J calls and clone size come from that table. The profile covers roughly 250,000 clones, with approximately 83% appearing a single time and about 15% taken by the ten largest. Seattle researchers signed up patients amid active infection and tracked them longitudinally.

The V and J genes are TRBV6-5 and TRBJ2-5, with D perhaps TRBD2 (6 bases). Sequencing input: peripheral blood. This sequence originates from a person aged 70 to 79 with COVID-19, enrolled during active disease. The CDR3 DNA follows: TGTGCCAGCAGCCCCCCGGGGGTGCGGGAGACCCAGTACTTC. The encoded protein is CASSPPGVRETQYF.